The 26 T cell receptor beta chains listed next were all sequenced from one sample in a study of blood T cell repertoires in COVID-19. This table comes from immunoSEQ multiplex PCR, and its TCRdb copy is limited to in-frame clones, with some not included. This table holds under 95,000 clones, roughly 87% found once. The source material was peripheral blood. These receptors came from a man aged 50 to 60 with acute or convalescent COVID-19.

This sequence joins TRBV7-2 and TRBJ1-5, with unresolved D. CDR1 SGHTA and CDR2 FQGNSA come from the germline V gene. V gave up 4 bases and J gave up 2 bases, with 9 bases separating them. The CDR3 loop spans 14 amino acids. The CDR3 region has the DNA TGTGCCAGCAGCTCGCGTGGTGGCAATCAGCCCCAGCATTTT. It codes for CASSSRGGNQPQHF.

The CDR3 loop is CATSRGRGGAGELFF. In nucleotides, the CDR3 is TGTGCCACCAGCAGAGGACGAGGGGGCGCCGGGGAGCTGTTTTTT. The V call is TRBV15, the J call TRBJ2-2; 7 nucleotides match TRBD1. The CDR3 spans 15 residues. The trim removed 1 base at V and 6 bases at J, leaving 5 bases unmatched. Germline CDR1 reads LNHNV; CDR2 reads YYDKDF (reference sequence).

V is TRBV11-2 and J is TRBJ2-5, with TRBD2 matching over 7 bases. The V gene end was trimmed by 5 bases and the J gene end by 1 base; junction bases not matched to a gene: 7. Germline V CDR1 and CDR2: SGHAT, FQNNGV. CDR3 size: 15 residues. For the CDR3, the DNA is TGTGCCAGCAGCCCAGTAGCGGGTTTCCAAGAGACCCAGTACTTC. Its protein product is CASSPVAGFQETQYF.

The J gene is TRBJ1-1, the V gene TRBV2, with 8 bases identical to TRBD1. This CDR3 contains 14 residues. J lost 4 bases, V lost 6 bases, and 7 bases had no gene match. The germline V gene has CDR1 SNHLY and CDR2 FYNNEI. CDR3 DNA sequence: TGTGCCAGCAGCGCGGACAGGGCGGCCACTGAAGCTTTCTTT. Translated, it gives CASSADRAATEAFF.

This clone was picked up one time. The chain is built from TRBV6-6 and TRBJ2-2, with TRBD1 as a possible D gene (6 bases). V lost 2 bases and J 1 base, leaving 8 bases between the germline ends. CDR1 is MNHNY, CDR2 SVGAGI, per germline (reference sequence). This CDR3 contains 15 residues. The CDR3 is CASSYLTGNTGELFF. DNA for the CDR3: TGTGCCAGCAGTTACCTGACAGGGAACACCGGGGAGCTGTTTTTT.

V usage is TRBV6-6 and J usage is TRBJ2-7; 9 bases agree with TRBD1. This CDR3 region has 15 residues. CDR1 and CDR2 (germline): MNHNY, SVGAGI (reference sequence). J lost 5 bases, V lost 6 bases, and 11 bases had no gene match. The CDR3 is CASRNRDRAIHEQYF. In DNA form, the CDR3 reads TGTGCCAGCAGGAACCGGGACAGGGCTATCCACGAGCAGTACTTC.

There are a few counts of this clone. The gene calls are TRBV20-1 and TRBJ1-2, with 9 nucleotides matching TRBD1. Germline V CDR1 and CDR2: DFQATT, SNEGSKA (reference sequence). V lost 3 bases to trimming and J lost 7 bases; unmatched junction nucleotides: 3. The CDR3 totals 12 residues. CDR3 amino acids: CSASPGQGGYTF. CDR3 DNA sequence: TGCAGTGCTAGTCCGGGACAGGGTGGCTACACCTTC.

The chain carries TRBV4-2 and TRBJ1-3, with D unresolved. V was trimmed by 0 bases and J by 4 bases, leaving 16 bases between them. CDR3 size: 17 residues. Germline V CDR1 and CDR2: LGHNA, YNFKEQ. This chain's CDR3 is CASSQDPARLGGNTIYF. CDR3 sequence (DNA): TGTGCCAGCAGCCAAGATCCGGCCAGACTAGGGGGAAACACCATATATTTT.

The chain couples TRBV5-6 to TRBJ2-7; 8 nucleotides align to TRBD2. The trim removed 0 bases at V and 5 bases at J, leaving 7 bases unmatched. Per germline, CDR1 SGHDT and CDR2 YYEEEE. There are 15 residues in the CDR3. DNA of the CDR3: TGTGCCAGCAGCTTGGGTTTGAGCGGGAGTAACGAGCAGTACTTC. Amino acid sequence: CASSLGLSGSNEQYF.

V gene TRBV3-1 (or the pseudogene TRBV3-2) combines with J gene TRBJ1-1; D unclear. The germline V gene encodes CDR1 LGHDT and CDR2 YNNKEL (reference sequence). The CDR3 is 16 residues long. V lost 1 base and J lost 4, with 16 bases in between. CDR3 residues: CASSQVFGQVGTEAFF. CDR3 nucleotide sequence: TGTGCCAGCAGCCAAGTTTTTGGGCAGGTGGGCACTGAAGCTTTCTTT.

This chain joins TRBV11-1 and TRBJ1-1; a possible D gene is TRBD1 (5 bases). Germline values: CDR1 SGHAT, CDR2 FQDESV (reference sequence). The CDR3 is 13 residues long. The germline V and J ends were trimmed by 5 bases and 6 bases, with 13 bases remaining between them. The CDR3 loop reads CASSGTWGSEAFF. Written as DNA, the CDR3 is TGTGCCAGCAGCGGTACGTGGGGCTCTGAAGCTTTCTTT.

The chain links TRBV9 to TRBJ2-3, with D possibly being TRBD2 (6 bases). The CDR3 has 13 amino acids. Germline lookup yields CDR1 SGDLS and CDR2 YYNGEE. With 4 bases removed from V and 7 bases from J, the gap between germline ends came to 13 bases. The CDR3: CASSPGDSYTQYF. The CDR3, as DNA: TGTGCCAGCAGCCCGGGGGACTCTTATACGCAGTATTTT.

This clone was recorded a few times. V and J are TRBV13 and TRBJ2-7; D unclear. The CDR3 consists of 14 residues. Looked up from germline, CDR1 is PRHDT and CDR2 is FYEKMQ (reference sequence). V gave up 5 bases and J gave up 0 bases, with 11 bases separating them. The CDR3 here is CASSPRPSSYEQYF. In DNA form, the CDR3 reads TGTGCCAGCAGCCCCCGCCCGAGCTCCTACGAGCAGTACTTC. Full variable domain (rest looked up from reference TRBV13 and TRBJ2-7): AAGVIQSPRHLIKEKRETATLKCYPIPRHDTVYWYQQGPGQDPQFLISFYEKMQSDKGSIPDRFSAQQFSDYHSELNMSSLELGDSALYFCASSPRPSSYEQYFGPGTRLTVT.

As DNA, the CDR3 is TGTGCCAGCAGCTCGAGTCGGGGGGATTCACCCCTCCACTTT. It is translated as CASSSSRGDSPLHF. This chain connects TRBV9 to TRBJ1-6; the D gene is possibly TRBD1 (5 bases). This CDR3 has 14 amino acids. Germline V gene sequence: CDR1 SGDLS, CDR2 YYNGEE. V lost 4 bases to trimming and J lost 8 bases, with 13 bases between them.

The chain links TRBV6-1 to TRBJ1-3; a weak D match, TRBD1 (5 bases). This CDR3 is built from 13 residues. With 2 bases removed from V and 12 bases from J, the gap between germline ends came to 14 bases. The germline CDR1 and CDR2 sequences are MNHNS and SASEGT. The CDR3: CASSEPGLKGIYF. The CDR3 DNA is TGTGCCAGCAGTGAACCGGGACTCAAGGGCATATATTTT.

This chain links TRBV25-1 with TRBJ1-3; D is possibly TRBD1 (5 bases). Trimming pared 4 bases from V and 0 bases from J, leaving 13 bases between. Per germline, CDR1 MGHDK and CDR2 SYGVNS. This CDR3 is 16 amino acids long. The DNA of the CDR3 is TGTGCCAGCAGTGCCGGACACCCTCTCTCTGGAAACACCATATATTTT. It specifies CASSAGHPLSGNTIYF.

The chain recombines TRBV5-1 with TRBJ2-7, with TRBD2 as a possible D gene (5 bases). The CDR3 covers 13 residues. CDR1 and CDR2 (germline): SGHRS, YFSETQ. Trimming removed 5 bases from V and 0 bases from J, with 9 bases in between. The CDR3 region has the DNA TGCGCCAGCAGTGAAGAGGGCTCCTACGAGCAGTACTTC. Its translation is CASSEEGSYEQYF.

The V call is TRBV9, the J call TRBJ1-1, with 8 bases lining up with TRBD1. The CDR3 loop spans 15 amino acids. Per germline, CDR1 SGDLS and CDR2 YYNGEE. Losses at the gene ends were 1 base for V and 4 bases for J; bases not matched to a gene: 6. This chain's CDR3 is CASSVTGTGGTEAFF. Written as DNA, the CDR3 is TGTGCCAGCAGCGTAACCGGGACAGGAGGCACTGAAGCTTTCTTT.

This chain joins TRBV7-2 and TRBJ2-1; 8 bases match TRBD1. Germline V gene sequence: CDR1 SGHTA, CDR2 FQGNSA. V gave up 4 bases and J gave up 5 bases; unmatched junction bases: 7. This CDR3 has 15 residues. The CDR3 region is CASSSRQGKNNEQFF. The CDR3 nucleotides are TGTGCCAGCAGCTCGAGACAGGGGAAAAACAATGAGCAGTTCTTC.

The genes are TRBV5-4 and TRBJ1-1; D is perhaps TRBD1 (6 bases). CDR3 length equals 14 residues. Germline CDR1 SGHNT, CDR2 YYREEE (reference sequence). The ends were cut back, 1 base at V and 1 base at J, with 8 bases in the middle. CDR3 nucleotides: TGTGCCAGCAGCTTGAACAGGGAGAACACTGAAGCTTTCTTT. Amino acids: CASSLNRENTEAFF.

This chain links TRBV15 with TRBJ1-5; no clear D. V dropped 1 base and J dropped 1 base, with 11 bases sitting between them. There are 16 residues in the CDR3. Per germline, CDR1 LNHNV and CDR2 YYDKDF (reference sequence). This CDR3 reads CATSRARERSNQPQHF. For the CDR3, the DNA is TGTGCCACCAGCAGAGCGCGAGAGAGGAGCAATCAGCCCCAGCATTTT.

V is TRBV5-1 and J is TRBJ2-7, with D possibly being TRBD2 (6 bases). Germline CDR1 is SGHRS and CDR2 is YFSETQ. V gave up 0 bases and J gave up 6 bases, with 10 bases separating them. The CDR3 spans 13 residues. The CDR3 spells CASSLAGEGEQYF. The CDR3 DNA follows: TGCGCCAGCAGCTTGGCGGGAGAGGGCGAGCAGTACTTC.

This chain uses TRBV25-1 with TRBJ1-1; D is uncertain. The length of the CDR3 is 11 residues. V was clipped by 4 bases and J by 8 bases, with 8 bases between them. Germline CDR1 is MGHDK and CDR2 is SYGVNS. The CDR3 here is CASSAFSEAFF. DNA for the CDR3: TGTGCCAGCAGTGCCTTTAGCGAAGCTTTCTTT.

This clone was recorded only once. This chain uses TRBV6-6 with TRBJ2-1, with 7 bases lining up with TRBD1. J was trimmed by 0 bases and V by 6 bases; bases with no gene match: 2. This CDR3 has 14 amino acids. In germline, CDR1 is MNHNY, CDR2 SVGAGI (reference sequence). CDR3 region: CASSRQGSYNEQFF. The CDR3 nucleotides are TGTGCCAGCAGCAGACAGGGCTCCTACAATGAGCAGTTCTTC.

The chain links TRBV6-5 to TRBJ2-1, with a tentative D call TRBD1 (5 bases). CDR1 MNHEY and CDR2 SVGAGI come from the germline V gene. V was cut by 8 bases and J by 2 bases, with 13 bases left in between. The CDR3 extends over 14 amino acids. CDR3 protein: CASGASGPYNEQFF. In DNA form, the CDR3 reads TGTGCCAGCGGGGCCTCAGGGCCCTACAATGAGCAGTTCTTC.

The table lists this clone with a count of one. The V and J genes are TRBV27 and TRBJ1-4, with 7 bases matching TRBD1. The CDR3 is made up of 16 amino acids. Per germline, CDR1 MNHEY and CDR2 SMNVEV (reference sequence). With 5 bases clipped from V and 5 bases from J, the junction kept 11 bases outside the gene matches. DNA of the CDR3: TGTGCCAGCAGTATATTAACGACAGGGCGGAATGAAAAACTGTTTTTT. Protein: CASSILTTGRNEKLFF.